This TCR beta chain originates from a study of blood T cells in healthy people across ages. PCR was performed a second time for roughly 7 to 12 cycles using a sample-barcoded 5' primer and a J-beta primer mix. TCRdb reprocessed the 5' RACE reads with MiXCR, giving one entry per CDR3 protein. This sample has more than 1,400,000 distinct CDR3 sequences, with 40% to 50% found just once. Germline V CDR1 and CDR2: MDHEN, SYDVKM. This CDR3 is 15 amino acids long. The clonotype was recovered from a woman between 18 and 30 years old in good health. Sequenced sample: blood. The chain combines TRBV28 with TRBJ2-5, with D possibly TRBD1 on 6 matching bases. The DNA end favors TRBJ2-7, so the J call may be wrong. The CDR3 is CASSPTGIAPYEQYF. Here the CDR3 DNA reads TGTGCCAGCAGCCCCACAGGGATAGCCCCCTACGAGCAGTACTTC.